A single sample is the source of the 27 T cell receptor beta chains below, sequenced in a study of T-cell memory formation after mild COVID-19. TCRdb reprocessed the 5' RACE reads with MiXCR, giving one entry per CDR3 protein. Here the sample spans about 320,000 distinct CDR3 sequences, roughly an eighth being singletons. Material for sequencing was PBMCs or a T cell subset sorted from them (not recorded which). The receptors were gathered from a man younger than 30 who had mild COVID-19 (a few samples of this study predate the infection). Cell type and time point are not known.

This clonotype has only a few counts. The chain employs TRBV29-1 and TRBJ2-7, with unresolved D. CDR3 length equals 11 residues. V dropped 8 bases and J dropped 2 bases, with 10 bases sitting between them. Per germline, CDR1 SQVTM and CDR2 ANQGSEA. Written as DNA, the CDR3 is TGCAGCATTACAGACCCCTACGAGCAGTACTTC. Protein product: CSITDPYEQYF.

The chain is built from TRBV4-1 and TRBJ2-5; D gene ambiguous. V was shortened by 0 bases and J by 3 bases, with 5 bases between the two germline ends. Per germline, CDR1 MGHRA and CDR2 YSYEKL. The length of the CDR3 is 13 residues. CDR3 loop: CASSQDQKETQYF. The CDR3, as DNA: TGCGCCAGCAGCCAAGACCAGAAAGAGACCCAGTACTTC.

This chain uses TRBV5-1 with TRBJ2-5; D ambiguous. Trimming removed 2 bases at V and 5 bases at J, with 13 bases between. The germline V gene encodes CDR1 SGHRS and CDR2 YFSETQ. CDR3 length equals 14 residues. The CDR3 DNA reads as TGCGCCAGCAGCTTTCAGCAAGGAATGGAGACCCAGTACTTC. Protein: CASSFQQGMETQYF.

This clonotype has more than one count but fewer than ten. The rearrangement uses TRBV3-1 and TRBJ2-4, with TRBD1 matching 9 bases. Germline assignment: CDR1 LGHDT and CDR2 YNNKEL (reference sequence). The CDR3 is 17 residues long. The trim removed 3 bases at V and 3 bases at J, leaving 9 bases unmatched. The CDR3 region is CASSHFHRGPHKNIQYF. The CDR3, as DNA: TGTGCCAGCAGCCACTTTCACAGGGGGCCTCACAAAAACATTCAGTACTTC.

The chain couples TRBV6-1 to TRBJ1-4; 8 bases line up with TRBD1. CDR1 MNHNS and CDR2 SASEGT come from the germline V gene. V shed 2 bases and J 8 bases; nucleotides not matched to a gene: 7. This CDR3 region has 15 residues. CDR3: CASSEQTTGEEKLFF. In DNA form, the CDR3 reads TGTGCCAGCAGTGAACAGACGACAGGGGAGGAAAAACTGTTTTTT.

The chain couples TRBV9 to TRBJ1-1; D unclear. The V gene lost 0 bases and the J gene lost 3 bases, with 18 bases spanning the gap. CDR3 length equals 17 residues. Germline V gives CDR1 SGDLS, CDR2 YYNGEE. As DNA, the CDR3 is TGTGCCAGCAGCGTAGTTTTCGGGTCTGCCCGGGACACTGAAGCTTTCTTT. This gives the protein CASSVVFGSARDTEAFF. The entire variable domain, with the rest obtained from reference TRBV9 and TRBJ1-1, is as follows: DSGVTQTPKHLITATGQRVTLRCSPRSGDLSVYWYQQSLDQGLQFLIQYYNGEERAKGNILERFSAQQFPDLHSELNLSSLELGDSALYFCASSVVFGSARDTEAFFGQGTRLTVV.

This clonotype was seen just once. In DNA form, the CDR3 reads TGTGCCAGCAGCAATGGTAGCAAAACCCCGAACACTGAAGCTTTCTTT. It encodes CASSNGSKTPNTEAFF. The chain links TRBV21-1 to TRBJ1-1. TRBV21-1 is flagged as a pseudogene. The CDR3 has 16 amino acids.

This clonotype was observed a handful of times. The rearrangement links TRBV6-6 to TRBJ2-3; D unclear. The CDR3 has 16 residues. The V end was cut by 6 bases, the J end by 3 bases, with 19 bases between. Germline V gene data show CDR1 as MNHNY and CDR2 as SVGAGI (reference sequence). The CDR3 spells CASSSTGPVRTDTQYF. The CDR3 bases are TGTGCCAGCAGCTCAACGGGTCCGGTGAGGACAGATACGCAGTATTTT.

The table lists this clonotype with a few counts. This chain's CDR3 is CSAIFSYGYTF. CDR3 coding DNA: TGCAGTGCCATCTTCAGCTATGGCTACACCTTC. This chain joins TRBV20-1 and TRBJ1-2; no clear D gene. Germline V gene data show CDR1 as DFQATT and CDR2 as SNEGSKA (reference sequence). Trimming took 6 bases from V and 4 from J, leaving 9 bases between them. This CDR3 contains 11 residues.

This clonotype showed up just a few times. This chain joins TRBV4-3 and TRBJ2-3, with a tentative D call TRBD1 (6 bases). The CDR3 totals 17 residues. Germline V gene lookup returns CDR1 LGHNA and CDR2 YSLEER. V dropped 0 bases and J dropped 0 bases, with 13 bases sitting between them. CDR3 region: CASSQDGRQASTDTQYF. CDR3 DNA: TGCGCCAGCAGCCAAGACGGTAGACAGGCGAGCACAGATACGCAGTATTTT.

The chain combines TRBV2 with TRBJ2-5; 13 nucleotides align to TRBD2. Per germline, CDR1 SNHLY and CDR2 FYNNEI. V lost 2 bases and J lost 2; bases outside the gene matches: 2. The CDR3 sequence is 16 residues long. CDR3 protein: CASSERTSGGQETQYF. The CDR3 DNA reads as TGTGCCAGCAGTGAACGGACTAGCGGGGGACAAGAGACCCAGTACTTC.

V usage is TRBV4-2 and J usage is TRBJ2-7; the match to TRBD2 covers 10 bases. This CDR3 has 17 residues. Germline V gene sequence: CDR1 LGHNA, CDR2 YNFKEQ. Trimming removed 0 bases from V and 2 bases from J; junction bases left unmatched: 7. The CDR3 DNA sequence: TGTGCCAGCAGCCAAGATTGGAGCGGGGGGGCCGCCTACGAGCAGTACTTC. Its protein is CASSQDWSGGAAYEQYF.

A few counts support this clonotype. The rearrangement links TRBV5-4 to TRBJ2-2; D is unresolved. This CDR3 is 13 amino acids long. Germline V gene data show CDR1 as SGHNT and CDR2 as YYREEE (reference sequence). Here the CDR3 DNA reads TGTAGATACAGTGTCCCGAACACCGGGGAGCTGTTTTTT. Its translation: CRYSVPNTGELFF.

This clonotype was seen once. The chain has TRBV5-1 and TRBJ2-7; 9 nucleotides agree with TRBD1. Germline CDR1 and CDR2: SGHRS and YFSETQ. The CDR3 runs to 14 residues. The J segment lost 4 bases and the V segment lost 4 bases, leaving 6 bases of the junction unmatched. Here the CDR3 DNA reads TGCGCCAGCAGCAGGACAGGGGAGCTTTACGAGCAGTACGTC. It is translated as CASSRTGELYEQYV.

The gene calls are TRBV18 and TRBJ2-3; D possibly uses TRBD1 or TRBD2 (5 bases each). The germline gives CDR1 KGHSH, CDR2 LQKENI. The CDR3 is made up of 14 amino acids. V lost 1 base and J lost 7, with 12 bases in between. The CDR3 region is CASSPRGDPNTQYF. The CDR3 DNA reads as TGTGCCAGCTCACCACGTGGGGACCCCAATACGCAGTATTTT.

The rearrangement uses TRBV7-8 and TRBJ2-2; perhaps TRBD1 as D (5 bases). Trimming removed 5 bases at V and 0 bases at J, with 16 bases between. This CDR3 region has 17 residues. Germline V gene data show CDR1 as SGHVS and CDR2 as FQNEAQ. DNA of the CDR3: TGTGCCAGCAGCCAAAAATACAGGTTCTCGAACACCGGGGAGCTGTTTTTT. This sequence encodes CASSQKYRFSNTGELFF.

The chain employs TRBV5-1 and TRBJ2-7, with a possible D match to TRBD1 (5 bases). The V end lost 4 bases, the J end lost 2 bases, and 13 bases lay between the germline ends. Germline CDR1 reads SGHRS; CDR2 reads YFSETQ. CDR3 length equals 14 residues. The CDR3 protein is CASSPDILAYEQYF. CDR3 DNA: TGCGCCAGCAGCCCGGACATTCTGGCCTACGAGCAGTACTTC.

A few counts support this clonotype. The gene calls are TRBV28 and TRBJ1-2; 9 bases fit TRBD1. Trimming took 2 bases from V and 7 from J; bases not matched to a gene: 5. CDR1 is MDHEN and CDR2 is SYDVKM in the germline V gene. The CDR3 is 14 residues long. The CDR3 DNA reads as TGTGCCAGCAGTTTACCGGGACAGGGCATTGGCTACACCTTC. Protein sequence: CASSLPGQGIGYTF.

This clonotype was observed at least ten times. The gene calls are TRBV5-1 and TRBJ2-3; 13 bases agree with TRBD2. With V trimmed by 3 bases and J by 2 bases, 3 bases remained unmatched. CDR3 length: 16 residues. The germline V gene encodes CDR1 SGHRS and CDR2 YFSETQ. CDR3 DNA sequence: TGCGCCAGCAGCTCGGGACTAGCGGGGCTCACAGATACGCAGTATTTT. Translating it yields CASSSGLAGLTDTQYF.

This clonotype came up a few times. In nucleotides, the CDR3 is TGTGCCAGCAGCGAGATAGCGGGGGGCGGGGAGCTGTTTTTT. Its protein product is CASSEIAGGGELFF. This rearrangement joins TRBV11-2 to TRBJ2-2; TRBD2 agrees at 10 bases. This CDR3 spans 14 amino acids. V shed 5 bases and J 7 bases; nucleotides not matched to a gene: 4. Germline lookup yields CDR1 SGHAT and CDR2 FQNNGV.

The CDR3 DNA reads TGTGCCATCGCCGGCCCCGGCGGGGAGCTGTTTTTT. Encoded protein: CAIAGPGGELFF. The chain is built from TRBV10-3 and TRBJ2-2; D is unresolved. CDR3 length: 12 residues. Trimming took 8 bases from V and 7 from J, leaving 11 bases between them. CDR1 is ENHRY and CDR2 is SYGVKD in the germline V gene.

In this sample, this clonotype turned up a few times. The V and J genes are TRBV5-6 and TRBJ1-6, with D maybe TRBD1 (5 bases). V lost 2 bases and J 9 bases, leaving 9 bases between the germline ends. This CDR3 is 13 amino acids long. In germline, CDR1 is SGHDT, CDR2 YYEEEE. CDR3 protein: CASSFGQGSPLHF. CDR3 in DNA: TGTGCCAGCAGCTTCGGGCAGGGTTCACCCCTCCACTTT.

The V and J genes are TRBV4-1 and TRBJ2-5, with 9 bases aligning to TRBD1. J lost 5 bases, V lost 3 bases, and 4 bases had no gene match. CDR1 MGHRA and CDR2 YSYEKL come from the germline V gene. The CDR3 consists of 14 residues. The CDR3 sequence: CASSQDDRGETQYF. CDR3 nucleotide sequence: TGCGCCAGCAGCCAGGATGACAGGGGGGAGACCCAGTACTTC.

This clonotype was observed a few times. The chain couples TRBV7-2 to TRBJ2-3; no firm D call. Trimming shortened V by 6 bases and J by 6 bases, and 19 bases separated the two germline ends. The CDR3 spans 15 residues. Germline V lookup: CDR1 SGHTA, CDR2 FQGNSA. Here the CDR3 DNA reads TGTGCCAGCAGTGGAGCCGGGCACACGATGGATACGCAGTATTTT. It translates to CASSGAGHTMDTQYF.

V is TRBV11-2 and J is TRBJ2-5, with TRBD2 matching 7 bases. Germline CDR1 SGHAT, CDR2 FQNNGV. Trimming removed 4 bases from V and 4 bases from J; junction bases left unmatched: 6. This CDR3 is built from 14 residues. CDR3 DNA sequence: TGTGCCAGCAGCTCCACCCCGGGAGGAGAGACCCAGTACTTC. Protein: CASSSTPGGETQYF.

The CDR3 spells CSARASRGSGTIYF. The CDR3 coding sequence is TGCAGTGCTAGAGCCTCCAGGGGCTCGGGCACCATATATTTT. The chain recombines TRBV20-1 with TRBJ1-3; D is perhaps TRBD1 (6 bases). Trimming took 1 base from V and 9 from J, leaving 16 bases between them. The CDR3 has 14 amino acids. CDR1 DFQATT and CDR2 SNEGSKA come from the germline V gene (reference sequence).

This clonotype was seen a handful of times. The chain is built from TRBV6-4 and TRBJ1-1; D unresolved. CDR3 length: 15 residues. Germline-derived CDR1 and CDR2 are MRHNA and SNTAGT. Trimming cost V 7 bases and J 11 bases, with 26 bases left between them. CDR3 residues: CASKLQAHEHPRAFF. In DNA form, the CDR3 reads TGTGCCAGCAAACTCCAAGCCCATGAACATCCGCGGGCTTTCTTT.